The text below deals with one T cell receptor beta chain. This specimen belongs to a study of T cell changes during pregnancy in multiple sclerosis. Germline V gene sequence: CDR1 GTSNPN, CDR2 SVGIG (reference sequence). This CDR3 has 13 residues. Trimming left V 4 bases short and J 1 base short, with 11 bases between. Produced via immunoSEQ multiplex PCR; TCRdb's table is partial and in-frame only. This sample has about 40,000 clones, with over 80% found just once. The TCR was taken from a female donor in good health, enrolled as a control in a pregnancy study. V is TRBV30 and J is TRBJ2-7; maybe TRBD2 (6 bases). The source material was CD4+ T cells from peripheral blood mononuclear cells, sampled in the third trimester of pregnancy. The chain's CDR3 is CAWTRAGSYEQYF. The CDR3 coding sequence is TGTGCCTGGACCAGGGCGGGGTCCTACGAGCAGTACTTC.